These 13 T cell receptor beta chains came from one sample sequenced in a study of response to subunit inactivated influenza vaccine. Each CDR3 protein is one row after TCRdb ran MiXCR on the RT-PCR reads. The sample carries over 650,000 distinct CDR3 sequences, roughly 20% recorded once. The sequencing here drew on PBMCs from blood, taken roughly 5 days after vaccination. The receptors stem from a man between 45 and 60 years old who received an inactivated influenza vaccine.

The CDR3 loop reads CASSLAKGPGHEQYF. CDR3 bases: TGTGCCAGCAGCTTAGCGAAGGGACCGGGACACGAGCAGTACTTC. This chain uses TRBV7-9 with TRBJ2-7; either TRBD1 or TRBD2 may fit D (5 bases each). The CDR3 covers 15 residues. The germline V gene has CDR1 SEHNR and CDR2 FQNEAQ (reference sequence). V lost 0 bases to trimming and J lost 5 bases, with 14 bases between them.

The J gene is TRBJ1-1, the V gene TRBV5-1, with TRBD1 identical over 7 bases. This CDR3 has 17 residues. V lost 2 bases, J lost 4 bases, and 14 bases stayed unmatched. The germline CDR1 and CDR2 sequences are SGHRS and YFSETQ. The DNA of the CDR3 is TGCGCCAGCAGCTTTACGACAGGGTATAACTTCGGCACTGAAGCTTTCTTT. It codes for CASSFTTGYNFGTEAFF.

The chain has TRBV28 and TRBJ2-7; 13 nucleotides agree with TRBD2. This CDR3 has 17 residues. Germline V gene data show CDR1 as MDHEN and CDR2 as SYDVKM. Trimming at V came to 5 bases and at J to 2 bases, leaving 9 bases not matched to a gene. CDR3 nucleotides: TGTGCCAGCAGTCGCAGGACTAGCGGGAGAACGCCCTACGAGCAGTACTTC. Protein: CASSRRTSGRTPYEQYF.

This clonotype was counted between two and nine times. The CDR3 region is CATSSERSGRNQPQHF. The CDR3 region has the DNA TGTGCCACCAGCAGTGAGAGGTCAGGTCGCAATCAGCCCCAGCATTTT. V gene TRBV15 combines with J gene TRBJ1-5; D not certain. Germline V gene data show CDR1 as LNHNV and CDR2 as YYDKDF (reference sequence). Trimming removed 3 bases at V and 2 bases at J, with 14 bases between. The CDR3 consists of 16 residues.

The chain couples TRBV12-3 or TRBV12-4 to TRBJ2-3; TRBD2 agrees at 7 bases. The CDR3 totals 16 residues. V was pared by 5 bases and J by 2 bases, with 10 bases of the junction left unmatched. The CDR3 here is CASSGIKRDLTDTQYF. For the CDR3, the DNA is TGTGCCAGCAGTGGCATAAAGCGGGATCTCACAGATACGCAGTATTTT.

V gene TRBV9 combines with J gene TRBJ2-1; weak D call: TRBD1 (6 bases). CDR1 is SGDLS and CDR2 is YYNGEE in the germline V gene. Between the trimmed V and J ends, which lost 4 bases and 3 bases, there was a span of 11 bases. CDR3 size: 14 residues. The CDR3 is CASSPGHFYNEQFF. In DNA, the CDR3 is TGTGCCAGCAGCCCGGGACACTTCTACAATGAGCAGTTCTTC.

This rearrangement joins TRBV20-1 to TRBJ1-6, with D maybe TRBD1 (6 bases). CDR3 length: 15 residues. V was shortened by 2 bases and J by 7 bases, with 15 bases between the two germline ends. Germline CDR1 is DFQATT and CDR2 is SNEGSKA (reference sequence). This CDR3 is CSARLGRGGNSPLHF. The CDR3 region has the DNA TGCAGTGCTAGACTGGGCAGGGGTGGAAATTCACCCCTCCACTTT.

This clonotype has more than one count but fewer than ten. The V and J genes are TRBV28 and TRBJ1-5; no firm D call. Trimming took off 6 bases at V and 3 bases at J, with 12 bases between the two ends. Germline CDR1 and CDR2: MDHEN and SYDVKM. The CDR3 sequence is 14 residues long. The CDR3 loop is CASSSIWINQPQHF. In nucleotides, the CDR3 is TGTGCCAGCAGCTCAATATGGATCAATCAGCCCCAGCATTTT.

The chain uses TRBV6-1 and TRBJ2-5; a weak D match, TRBD2 (7 bases). Germline V gene data show CDR1 as MNHNS and CDR2 as SASEGT. V lost 8 bases and J lost 5, with 15 bases in between. CDR3 length: 13 amino acids. Here the CDR3 reads CASGGGLRETQYF. DNA for the CDR3: TGTGCCAGCGGGGGGGGGCTTCGGGAGACCCAGTACTTC.

This clonotype has a handful of counts. The rearrangement joins TRBV7-9 to TRBJ1-2; 8 bases align to TRBD1. This CDR3 has 13 amino acids. Losses at the gene ends were 4 bases for V and 8 bases for J; bases not matched to a gene: 6. From germline, CDR1 is SEHNR and CDR2 FQNEAQ (reference sequence). The CDR3: CASSYSTGAGYTF. The CDR3 DNA reads TGTGCCAGCAGCTACTCGACAGGGGCCGGCTACACCTTC.

The V call is TRBV20-1, the J call TRBJ2-7; no reliable D call. Trimming left V 1 base short and J 2 bases short, with 9 bases between. The CDR3 consists of 13 residues. Germline CDR1 DFQATT, CDR2 SNEGSKA (reference sequence). The CDR3 is CSARGMDAYEQYF. As DNA, the CDR3 is TGCAGTGCTAGAGGCATGGATGCCTACGAGCAGTACTTC.

This clonotype was detected only a few times. J is TRBJ2-7 and V is TRBV5-1, with D possibly matching TRBD1 (6 bases). CDR3 size: 15 residues. V dropped 1 base and J dropped 3 bases, with 14 bases sitting between them. The germline V gene has CDR1 SGHRS and CDR2 YFSETQ. The CDR3 bases are TGCGCCAGCAGCTTGACGGTGGGACAAAGCTACGAGCAGTACTTC. This translates into CASSLTVGQSYEQYF.

To note about this clonotype: This may be a read error, as it is one base from a much larger clone. This chain connects TRBV10-3 to TRBJ2-7; maybe TRBD1 (5 bases). Germline assignment: CDR1 ENHRY and CDR2 SYGVKD. CDR3 size: 12 residues. This CDR3 reads CAISGTTYEQCF. For the CDR3, the DNA is TGTGCCATCAGTGGGACAACCTACGAGCAGTGCTTC.